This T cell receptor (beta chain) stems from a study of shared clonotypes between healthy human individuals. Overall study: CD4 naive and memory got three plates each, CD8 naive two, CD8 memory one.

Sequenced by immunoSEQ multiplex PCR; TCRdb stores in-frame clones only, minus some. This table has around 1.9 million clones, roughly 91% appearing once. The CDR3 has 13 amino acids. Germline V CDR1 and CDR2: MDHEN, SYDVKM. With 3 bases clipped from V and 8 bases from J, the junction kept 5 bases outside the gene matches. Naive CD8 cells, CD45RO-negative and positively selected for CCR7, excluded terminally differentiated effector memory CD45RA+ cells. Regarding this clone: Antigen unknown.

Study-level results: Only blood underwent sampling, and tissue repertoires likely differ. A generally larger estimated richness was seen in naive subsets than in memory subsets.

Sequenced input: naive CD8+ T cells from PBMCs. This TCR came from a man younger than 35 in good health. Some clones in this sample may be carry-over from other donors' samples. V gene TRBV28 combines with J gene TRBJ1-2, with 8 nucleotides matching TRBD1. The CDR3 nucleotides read TGTGCCAGCAGTTTGGGCAGGGGGCAAGGCTACACCTTC. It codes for CASSLGRGQGYTF.